Below are 17 T cell receptor beta chains sequenced from a single sample in a study of cytomegalovirus exposure and HLA in healthy donors. The PCR made use of 60 Vbeta and 13 Jbeta primers. TCRdb keeps only in-frame clones here, not all; method: immunoSEQ multiplex PCR. Among approximately 150,000 clones listed, roughly 80% were seen once. The sequenced sample consisted of PBMCs. These TCRs come from a woman between 50 and 59 years old in good health and CMV-seronegative.

About this clone itself: One end of the junction does not line up with germline, which may come from a read error. The rearrangement links TRBV7-9 to TRBJ2-1; 9 positions match TRBD2. The germline V gene has CDR1 SEHNR and CDR2 FQNEAQ (reference sequence). The CDR3 totals 15 residues. The CDR3: CSSSAVGGRALEQFF. As DNA, the CDR3 is TGTTCCAGCAGCGCCGTTGGCGGGAGGGCCCTTGAGCAGTTCTTC.

The genes are TRBV6-5 and TRBJ2-7, with D possibly matching TRBD2 (5 bases). Per the germline V gene, CDR1 is MNHEY and CDR2 is SVGAGI. This CDR3 contains 13 residues. The V end was cut by 7 bases, the J end by 5 bases, with 15 bases between. The CDR3 coding sequence is TGTGCCAGCACTCGCTACGGGGTCCACGAGCAGTACTTC. Encoded protein: CASTRYGVHEQYF.

The V gene is TRBV29-1, the J gene TRBJ1-2; 8 bases match TRBD1. Germline V CDR1 and CDR2: SQVTM, ANQGSEA. There are 13 residues in the CDR3. V shed 4 bases, J shed 3 bases, and the junction held 4 bases outside the gene matches. The DNA of the CDR3 is TGCAGCGTTGGTTCACAGGGGGACTATGGCTACACCTTC. Protein sequence: CSVGSQGDYGYTF.

In nucleotides, the CDR3 is TGTGCCAGCTCACCACCTGGAGCGGGGCTACCAACAGATACGCAGTATTTT. Its protein product is CASSPPGAGLPTDTQYF. This chain connects TRBV18 to TRBJ2-3; 7 bases agree with TRBD2. The CDR3 is 17 residues long. Germline-derived CDR1 and CDR2 are KGHSH and LQKENI. With 0 bases clipped from V and 3 bases from J, the junction kept 9 bases outside the gene matches.

This chain joins TRBV27 and TRBJ1-1, with D tentatively TRBD1 (6 bases). This CDR3 has 17 amino acids. Trimming removed 0 bases from V and 0 bases from J, with 14 bases in between. From germline, CDR1 is MNHEY and CDR2 SMNVEV (reference sequence). The CDR3 spells CASSLSPGEGMNTEAFF. As DNA, the CDR3 is TGTGCCAGCAGTTTATCCCCAGGGGAGGGCATGAACACTGAAGCTTTCTTT.

CDR3 coding DNA: TGTGCCAGCAGTTTCCCAGTGGGGAGCGGGGGTAGGAGCCGCGAGCAGTACTTC. This sequence encodes CASSFPVGSGGRSREQYF. The chain employs TRBV28 and TRBJ2-7, with 8 bases matching TRBD2. Germline values: CDR1 MDHEN, CDR2 SYDVKM. This CDR3 contains 18 residues. V shed 3 bases and J 6 bases; nucleotides not matched to a gene: 19.

This clone was seen once. The genes are TRBV2 and TRBJ2-5, with D uncertain. Gene TRBJ2-7 matches the end of the DNA better, so the J call may be wrong. The CDR3 sequence is 11 residues long. Germline V gene lookup returns CDR1 SNHLY and CDR2 FYNNEI. The CDR3 sequence is CASTAQYEQYF. For the CDR3, the DNA is TGTGCCAGCACCGCCCAATACGAGCAGTACTTC.

The V call is TRBV19, the J call TRBJ2-7; no clear D. This CDR3 contains 11 residues. The V gene's germline CDR1 is LNHDA and CDR2 SQIVND (reference sequence). Trimming shortened V by 4 bases and J by 9 bases, and 10 bases separated the two germline ends. CDR3 DNA sequence: TGTGCCAGTAGTACCAATAGAGTGCAGTACTTC. This gives the protein CASSTNRVQYF.

This chain joins TRBV11-2 and TRBJ1-4; D not resolved. The germline CDR1 and CDR2 sequences are SGHAT and FQNNGV. Trimming took off 0 bases at V and 8 bases at J, with 16 bases between the two ends. This CDR3 region has 16 residues. CDR3 coding DNA: TGTGCCAGCAGCTTAGATCAACGGGCGGGTTGGGAAAAACTGTTTTTT. Protein sequence: CASSLDQRAGWEKLFF.

The V gene is TRBV5-1, the J gene TRBJ1-4; D ambiguous. With 5 bases removed from V and 8 bases from J, the gap between germline ends came to 16 bases. CDR1 and CDR2 from the germline V gene are SGHRS and YFSETQ. The CDR3 runs to 14 residues. CDR3 coding DNA: TGCGCCAGCAGATACGGCGCAGGTGGCGAAAAACTGTTTTTT. Translation: CASRYGAGGEKLFF. Supplemented by reference TRBV5-1 and TRBJ1-4, the full variable domain reads KAGVTQTPRYLIKTRGQQVTLSCSPISGHRSVSWYQQTPGQGLQFLFEYFSETQRNKGNFPGRFSGRQFSNSRSEMNVSTLELGDSALYLCASRYGAGGEKLFFGSGTQLSVL.

This clone has a single count. Relative to the germline gene, one junction end is altered; a read error may explain this. The V and J genes are TRBV5-4 and TRBJ2-1; 8 positions match TRBD2. CDR3 length equals 16 residues. Germline V gene sequence: CDR1 SGHNT, CDR2 YYREEE (reference sequence). This CDR3 is CASSLVIRGGYNEQFF. CDR3 coding DNA: TGTGCCAGCAGTTTGGTGATTCGGGGGGGGTACAATGAGCAGTTCTTC.

The V call is TRBV6-5, the J call TRBJ2-1; 12 bases agree with TRBD2. This CDR3 region has 15 residues. Germline V CDR1 and CDR2: MNHEY, SVGAGI. Germline trimming cut 5 bases from V and 8 bases from J; bases unmatched to any gene: 7. CDR3 DNA sequence: TGTGCCAGCAGTCCCCTAGCGGGAGGGAGCCATGAGCAGTTCTTC. Protein sequence: CASSPLAGGSHEQFF.

This clone has only a few counts. The chain uses TRBV6-5 and TRBJ2-2; 9 bases align to TRBD1. Germline V CDR1 and CDR2: MNHEY, SVGAGI. The CDR3 loop spans 15 amino acids. Trimming at V came to 6 bases and at J to 7 bases, leaving 9 bases not matched to a gene. The chain's CDR3 is CASSPGTGYIGELFF. CDR3 nucleotides: TGTGCCAGCAGCCCGGGGACAGGGTACATCGGGGAGCTGTTTTTT.

This clone has a single count. The chain uses TRBV2 and TRBJ2-1; 10 nucleotides agree with TRBD2. CDR3 length equals 15 residues. The V gene's germline CDR1 is SNHLY and CDR2 FYNNEI. Germline trimming cut 7 bases from V and 5 bases from J; bases unmatched to any gene: 8. The CDR3 here is CASTLSGGANNEQFF. The DNA for the CDR3 is TGTGCCAGCACCCTCAGCGGGGGGGCAAACAATGAGCAGTTCTTC.

The chain recombines TRBV7-9 with TRBJ2-7; 8 bases fit TRBD1. V shed 5 bases and J 1 base; nucleotides not matched to a gene: 4. CDR1 and CDR2 from the germline V gene are SEHNR and FQNEAQ (reference sequence). CDR3 length equals 14 residues. The CDR3, as DNA: TGTGCCAGCAGCACCCGGGACAGGTCCTACGAGCAGTACTTC. Translation: CASSTRDRSYEQYF.

The chain recombines TRBV2 with TRBJ1-4, with D perhaps matching TRBD1 (5 bases). Trimming cost V 5 bases and J 9 bases, with 19 bases left between them. This CDR3 is built from 15 residues. Germline lookup yields CDR1 SNHLY and CDR2 FYNNEI. For the CDR3, the DNA is TGTGCCAGCAGTCTATTCCGGGCCGGGGGGAAAAAACTGTTTTTT. Residues: CASSLFRAGGKKLFF.

This chain joins TRBV5-1 and TRBJ2-5, with D unclear. Trimming cost V 0 bases and J 2 bases, with 8 bases left between them. CDR3 length equals 14 residues. Germline V gene sequence: CDR1 SGHRS, CDR2 YFSETQ. CDR3 bases: TGCGCCAGCAGCTTGGGTACAGCTCAAGAGACCCAGTACTTC. Its translation: CASSLGTAQETQYF.